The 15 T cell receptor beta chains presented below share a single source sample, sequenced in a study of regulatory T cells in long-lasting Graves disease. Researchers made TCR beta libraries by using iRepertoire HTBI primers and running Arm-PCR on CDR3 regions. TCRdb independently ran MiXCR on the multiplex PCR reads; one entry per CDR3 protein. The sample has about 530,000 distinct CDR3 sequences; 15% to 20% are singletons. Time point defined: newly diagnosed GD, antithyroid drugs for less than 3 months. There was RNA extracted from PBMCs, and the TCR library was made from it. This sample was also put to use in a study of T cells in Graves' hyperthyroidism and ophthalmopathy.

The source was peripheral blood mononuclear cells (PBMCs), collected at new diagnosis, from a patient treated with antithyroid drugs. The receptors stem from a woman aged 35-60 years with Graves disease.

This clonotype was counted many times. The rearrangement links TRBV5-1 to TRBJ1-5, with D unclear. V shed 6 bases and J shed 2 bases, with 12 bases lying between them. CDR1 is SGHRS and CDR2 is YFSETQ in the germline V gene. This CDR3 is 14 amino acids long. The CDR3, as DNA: TGCGCCAGCACCCTCATGAGGTGCAATCAGCCCCAGCATTTT. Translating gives CASTLMRCNQPQHF.

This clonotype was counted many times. CDR3 sequence (DNA): TGTGCCAGCAGTGGAGGGACTAGCGGGAAAGAGACCCAGTACTTC. Its translation is CASSGGTSGKETQYF. The rearrangement uses TRBV2 and TRBJ2-5; 13 bases map to TRBD2. V trimming: 4 bases; J trimming: 3 bases; junction bases outside the gene matches: 2. The CDR3 is made up of 15 amino acids. Germline V gene data show CDR1 as SNHLY and CDR2 as FYNNEI.

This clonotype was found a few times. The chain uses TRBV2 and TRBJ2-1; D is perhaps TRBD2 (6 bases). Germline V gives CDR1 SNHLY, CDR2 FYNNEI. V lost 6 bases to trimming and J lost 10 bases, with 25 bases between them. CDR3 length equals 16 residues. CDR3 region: CASRAGTSSLRVEQFF. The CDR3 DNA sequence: TGTGCCAGCAGAGCCGGGACTTCCTCTCTCCGGGTGGAGCAGTTCTTC.

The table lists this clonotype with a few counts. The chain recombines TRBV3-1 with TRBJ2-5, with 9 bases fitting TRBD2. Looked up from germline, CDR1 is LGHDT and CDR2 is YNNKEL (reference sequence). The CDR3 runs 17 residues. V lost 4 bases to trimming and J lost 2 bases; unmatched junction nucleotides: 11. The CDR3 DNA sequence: TGTGCCAGCAGCCTCCTGTTGGTAGCGGGGGATCAAGAGACCCAGTACTTC. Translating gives CASSLLLVAGDQETQYF.

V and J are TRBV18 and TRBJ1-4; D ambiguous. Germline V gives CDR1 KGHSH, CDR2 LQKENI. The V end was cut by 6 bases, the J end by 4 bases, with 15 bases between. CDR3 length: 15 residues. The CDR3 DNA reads TGTGCCAGCTCCCAAGGACGGGTTTATAATGAAAAACTGTTTTTT. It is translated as CASSQGRVYNEKLFF. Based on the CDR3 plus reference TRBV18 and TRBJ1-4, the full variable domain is NAGVMQNPRHLVRRRGQEARLRCSPMKGHSHVYWYRQLPEEGLKFMVYLQKENIIDESGMPKERFSAEFPKEGPSILRIQQVVRGDSAAYFCASSQGRVYNEKLFFGSGTQLSVL.

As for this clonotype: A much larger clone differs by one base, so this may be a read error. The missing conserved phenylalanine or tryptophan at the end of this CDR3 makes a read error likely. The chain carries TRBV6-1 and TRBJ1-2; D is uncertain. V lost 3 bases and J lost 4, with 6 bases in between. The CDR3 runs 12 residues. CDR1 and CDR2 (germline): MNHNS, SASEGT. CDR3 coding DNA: TGTGCCAGCAGTGACAACAGCTATGGCTACACCTAC. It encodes CASSDNSYGYTY.

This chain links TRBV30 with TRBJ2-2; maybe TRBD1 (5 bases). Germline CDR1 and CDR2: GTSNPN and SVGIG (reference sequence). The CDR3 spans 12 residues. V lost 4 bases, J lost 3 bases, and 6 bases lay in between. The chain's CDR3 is CAWTGYTGELFF. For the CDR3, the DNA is TGTGCCTGGACAGGGTACACCGGGGAGCTGTTTTTT. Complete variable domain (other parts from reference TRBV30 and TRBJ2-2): SQTIHQWPATLVQPVGSPLSLECTVEGTSNPNLYWYRQAAGRGLQLLFYSVGIGQISSEVPQNLSASRPQDRQFILSSKKLLLSDSGFYLCAWTGYTGELFFGEGSRLTVL.

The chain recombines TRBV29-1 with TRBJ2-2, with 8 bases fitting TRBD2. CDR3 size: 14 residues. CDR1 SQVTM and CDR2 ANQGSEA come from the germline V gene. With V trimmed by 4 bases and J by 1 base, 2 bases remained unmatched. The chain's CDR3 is CSVGTSRNTGELFF. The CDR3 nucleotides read TGCAGCGTTGGGACTAGCCGGAACACCGGGGAGCTGTTTTTT.

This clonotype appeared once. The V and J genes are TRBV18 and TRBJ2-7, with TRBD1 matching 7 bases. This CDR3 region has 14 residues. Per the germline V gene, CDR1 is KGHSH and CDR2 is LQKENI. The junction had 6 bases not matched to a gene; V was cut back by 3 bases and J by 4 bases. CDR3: CASSPDDRAYEQYF. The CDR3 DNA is TGTGCCAGCTCACCTGATGACAGGGCTTACGAGCAGTACTTC.

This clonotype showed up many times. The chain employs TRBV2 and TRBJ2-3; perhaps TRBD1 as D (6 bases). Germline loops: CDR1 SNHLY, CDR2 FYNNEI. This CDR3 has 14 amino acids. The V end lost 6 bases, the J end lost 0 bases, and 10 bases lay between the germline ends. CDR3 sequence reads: CASSWTASTDTQYF. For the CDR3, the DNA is TGTGCCAGCAGCTGGACAGCTAGCACAGATACGCAGTATTTT.

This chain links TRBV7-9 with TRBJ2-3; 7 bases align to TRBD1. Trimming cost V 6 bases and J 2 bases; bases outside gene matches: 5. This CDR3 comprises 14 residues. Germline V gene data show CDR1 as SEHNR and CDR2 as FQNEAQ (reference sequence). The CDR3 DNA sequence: TGTGCCAGCAGTACAGGGGACGCCACAGATACGCAGTATTTT. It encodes CASSTGDATDTQYF. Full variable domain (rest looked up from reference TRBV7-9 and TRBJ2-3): DTGVSQNPRHKITKRGQNVTFRCDPISEHNRLYWYRQTLGQGPEFLTYFQNEAQLEKSRLLSDRFSAERPKGSFSTLEIQRTEQGDSAMYLCASSTGDATDTQYFGPGTRLTVL.

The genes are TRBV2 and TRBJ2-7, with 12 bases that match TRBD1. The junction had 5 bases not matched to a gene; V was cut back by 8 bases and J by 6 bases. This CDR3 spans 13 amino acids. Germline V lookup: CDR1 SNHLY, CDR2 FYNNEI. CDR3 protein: CASRDRGRAEQYF. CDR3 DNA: TGTGCCAGCCGGGACAGGGGGCGGGCCGAGCAGTACTTC. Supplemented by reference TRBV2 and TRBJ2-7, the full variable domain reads EPEVTQTPSHQVTQMGQEVILRCVPISNHLYFYWYRQILGQKVEFLVSFYNNEISEKSEIFDDQFSVERPDGSNFTLKIRSTKLEDSAMYFCASRDRGRAEQYFGPGTRLTVT.

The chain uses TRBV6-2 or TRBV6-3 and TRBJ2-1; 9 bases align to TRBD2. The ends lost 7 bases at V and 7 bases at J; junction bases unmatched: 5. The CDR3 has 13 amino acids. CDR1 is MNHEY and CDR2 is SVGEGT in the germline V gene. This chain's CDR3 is CASKSGGKNEQFF. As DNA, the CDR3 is TGTGCCAGCAAAAGCGGGGGGAAAAATGAGCAGTTCTTC.

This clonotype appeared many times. The CDR3 DNA reads as TGCGCCAGCAGCTTGGACTCAAAATCCACAGATACGCAGTATTTT. The encoded protein is CASSLDSKSTDTQYF. The gene calls are TRBV5-1 and TRBJ2-3; no reliable D call. CDR1 and CDR2 from the germline V gene are SGHRS and YFSETQ. This CDR3 is built from 15 residues. V lost 0 bases, J lost 2 bases, and 10 bases lay in between.

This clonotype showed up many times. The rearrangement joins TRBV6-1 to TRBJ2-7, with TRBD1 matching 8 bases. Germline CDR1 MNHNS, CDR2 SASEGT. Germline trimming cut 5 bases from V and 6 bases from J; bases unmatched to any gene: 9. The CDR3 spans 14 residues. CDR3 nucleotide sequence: TGTGCCAGCAGTAGAGAGACAGGGGTGGTCGAGCAGTACTTC. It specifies CASSRETGVVEQYF.